This paragraph covers one TCR beta chain sequence. Germline-derived CDR1 and CDR2 are LNHDA and SQIVND (reference sequence). The V gene end was trimmed by 7 bases and the J gene end by 6 bases; junction bases not matched to a gene: 8. There are 14 residues in the CDR3. These data come from a study of T cell changes during pregnancy in multiple sclerosis. Sequenced by immunoSEQ multiplex PCR; TCRdb stores in-frame clones only, minus some. Altogether roughly 64,000 clones are present, just under 95% being singletons, with the ten largest covering roughly 1.5%. The chain carries TRBV19 and TRBJ2-2; 7 bases are a match to TRBD1. Specimen: peripheral blood, collected in the second trimester of pregnancy. This receptor was identified in a female donor with multiple sclerosis, enrolled in a pregnancy study. The DNA of the CDR3 is TGTGCCAGTATACCGGGACAGATCCCCGGGGAGCTGTTTTTT. Translation: CASIPGQIPGELFF.